Below are 19 T cell receptor beta chains sequenced from a single sample in a study of blood T cell repertoires in COVID-19. TCRdb's table, derived via immunoSEQ multiplex PCR, lists solely in-frame clones and lacks some. The sample carries roughly 80,000 clones, about 88% recorded once. Sequencing was done on a sample of peripheral blood. These TCRs come from a woman at least 80 years old with acute or convalescent COVID-19.

V usage is TRBV19 and J usage is TRBJ2-1, with a weak D call TRBD2 (6 bases). The CDR3 has 16 amino acids. V lost 2 bases and J 0 bases, leaving 11 bases between the germline ends. The germline CDR1 and CDR2 sequences are LNHDA and SQIVND (reference sequence). The CDR3 loop is CASSIRAGSSYNEQFF. The CDR3 region has the DNA TGTGCCAGTAGTATACGGGCGGGGAGCTCCTACAATGAGCAGTTCTTC.

J is TRBJ2-1 and V is TRBV7-3, with TRBD2 matching 11 bases. This CDR3 is built from 16 residues. The V segment lost 3 bases and the J segment 7 bases; nucleotides outside the gene matches: 8. Germline V lookup: CDR1 SGHTA, CDR2 FQGTGA. CDR3 sequence reads: CASSFSLAGGFNEQFF. In DNA form, the CDR3 reads TGTGCCAGCAGCTTCTCTTTAGCGGGGGGGTTTAATGAGCAGTTCTTC.

The genes are TRBV19 and TRBJ1-2; no clear D. Germline V CDR1 and CDR2: LNHDA, SQIVND (reference sequence). Trimming removed 11 bases from V and 3 bases from J, with 13 bases in between. This CDR3 has 12 residues. CDR3 in DNA: TGTGCCCTCAGTGGCGGAGACTATGGCTACACCTTC. Translated: CALSGGDYGYTF. Using reference TRBV19 and TRBJ1-2 for the parts outside the CDR3, the full variable domain is DGGITQSPKYLFRKEGQNVTLSCEQNLNHDAMYWYRQDPGQGLRLIYYSQIVNDFQKGDIAEGYSVSREKKESFPLTVTSAQKNPTAFYLCALSGGDYGYTFGSGTRLTVV.

This clone was detected only once. This chain joins TRBV5-4 and TRBJ2-2; 7 bases are shared with TRBD2. CDR3 length: 16 amino acids. Trimming took 0 bases from V and 2 from J; bases not matched to a gene: 4. Germline CDR1 is SGHNT and CDR2 is YYREEE (reference sequence). CDR3 nucleotide sequence: TGTGCCAGCAGCTTGGTAGCGGGTCTAAACACCGGGGAGCTGTTTTTT. This codes for CASSLVAGLNTGELFF.

This clone was found a few times. The V gene is TRBV7-2, the J gene TRBJ2-7, with a tentative D call TRBD2 (5 bases). V was pared by 1 base and J by 2 bases, with 9 bases between. The CDR3 runs 14 residues. Germline V gives CDR1 SGHTA, CDR2 FQGNSA. The chain's CDR3 is CASSLVSGTYEQYF. The CDR3 DNA follows: TGTGCCAGCAGCTTAGTATCCGGGACCTACGAGCAGTACTTC.

The CDR3: CASRQAGGFNEQFF. The CDR3 region has the DNA TGTGCCAGCAGGCAAGCGGGAGGTTTCAATGAGCAGTTCTTC. The rearrangement links TRBV28 to TRBJ2-1, with 9 nucleotides matching TRBD2. CDR1 and CDR2 (germline): MDHEN, SYDVKM. Trimming removed 6 bases from V and 6 bases from J; junction bases left unmatched: 6. The CDR3 has 14 amino acids.

The gene calls are TRBV4-1 and TRBJ2-1, with 10 bases that match TRBD2. The trim removed 3 bases at V and 8 bases at J, leaving 10 bases unmatched. Germline V gene data show CDR1 as MGHRA and CDR2 as YSYEKL. This CDR3 is 16 amino acids long. The CDR3 nucleotides read TGCGCCAGCAGCCAGGTCGGACTAGCGGACGGGCATGAGCAGTTCTTC. Its protein is CASSQVGLADGHEQFF.

Here the CDR3 DNA reads TGTGCCAGCAGCTTAGTAAGGGGCACGAACACTGAAGCTTTCTTT. This translates into CASSLVRGTNTEAFF. The chain has TRBV7-8 and TRBJ1-1; a possible D gene is TRBD1 (5 bases). The V gene lost 1 base and the J gene lost 1 base, with 10 bases spanning the gap. The CDR3 has 15 amino acids. Germline assignment: CDR1 SGHVS and CDR2 FQNEAQ.

This chain connects TRBV11-3 to TRBJ1-1; TRBD1 aligns across 10 bases. This CDR3 is 15 amino acids long. CDR1 is SGHNT and CDR2 is YENEEA in the germline V gene. V trimming: 3 bases; J trimming: 3 bases; junction bases outside the gene matches: 4. CDR3 sequence (DNA): TGTGCCAGCAGCTTTCCGACAGGGGGCCACACTGAAGCTTTCTTT. Amino acid sequence: CASSFPTGGHTEAFF.

This chain links TRBV10-3 with TRBJ1-4, with no clear D. The CDR3 has 12 residues. Trimming removed 6 bases from V and 4 bases from J, with 6 bases in between. Germline loops: CDR1 ENHRY, CDR2 SYGVKD. The CDR3 here is CAISRDNEKLFF. DNA for the CDR3: TGTGCCATCAGCCGAGATAATGAAAAACTGTTTTTT.

This sequence joins TRBV7-6 and TRBJ2-3, with TRBD2 identical over 8 bases. The CDR3 runs to 15 residues. V trimming: 5 bases; J trimming: 1 base; junction bases outside the gene matches: 5. Germline V gives CDR1 SGHVS, CDR2 FNYEAQ. The CDR3, as DNA: TGTGCCAGCAGCCCCCGACTAGCGCGCACAGATACGCAGTATTTT. Translating gives CASSPRLARTDTQYF.

The V call is TRBV4-3, the J call TRBJ2-2; 8 bases agree with TRBD2. J was trimmed by 5 bases and V by 4 bases; bases with no gene match: 6. The germline V gene has CDR1 LGHNA and CDR2 YSLEER. This CDR3 contains 15 residues. CDR3 nucleotide sequence: TGCGCCAGCAGCCGAGCCTCGGGGGGGACCGGGGAGCTGTTTTTT. This gives the protein CASSRASGGTGELFF.

The chain combines TRBV14 with TRBJ1-1; 9 bases align to TRBD1. CDR1 and CDR2 (germline): SGHDN, FVKESK. The CDR3 runs to 15 residues. V shed 3 bases and J 1 base; nucleotides not matched to a gene: 3. In DNA form, the CDR3 reads TGTGCCAGCAGCCACCCGGGACAGGGGAACACTGAAGCTTTCTTT. It encodes CASSHPGQGNTEAFF.

This chain uses TRBV10-3 with TRBJ1-4; TRBD1 matches 7 bases. The CDR3 sequence is 15 residues long. V was clipped by 6 bases and J by 3 bases; unmatched bases: 7. Germline CDR1 is ENHRY and CDR2 is SYGVKD. In DNA, the CDR3 is TGTGCCATCAGCCAGGGGGTCGGGTCTAATGAAAAACTGTTTTTT. Translated: CAISQGVGSNEKLFF.

The genes are TRBV19 and TRBJ1-2; possible D gene TRBD1, 6 bases. V was shortened by 1 base and J by 4 bases, with 7 bases between the two germline ends. CDR3 length equals 13 residues. Germline loops: CDR1 LNHDA, CDR2 SQIVND (reference sequence). CDR3 nucleotides: TGTGCCAGTAGTATAGCCAGGGGCTATGGCTACACCTTC. This translates into CASSIARGYGYTF.

This clone appeared a few times. The V call is TRBV11-3, the J call TRBJ2-7, with a tentative D call TRBD2 (5 bases). V lost 5 bases and J lost 3, with 11 bases in between. CDR1 SGHNT and CDR2 YENEEA come from the germline V gene. This CDR3 has 13 amino acids. The CDR3 DNA sequence: TGTGCCAGCAGCCTAGGACTCAACTACGAGCAGTACTTC. Translated: CASSLGLNYEQYF.

V gene TRBV19 combines with J gene TRBJ1-5, with D perhaps TRBD1 (6 bases). Trimming removed 4 bases at V and 3 bases at J, with 7 bases between. The germline V gene encodes CDR1 LNHDA and CDR2 SQIVND (reference sequence). This CDR3 region has 13 residues. The CDR3: CASSRDNNQPQHF. Written as DNA, the CDR3 is TGTGCCAGTAGTAGGGACAACAATCAGCCCCAGCATTTT.

The V call is TRBV14, the J call TRBJ1-6; D perhaps matches TRBD1 (6 bases). V shed 0 bases and J shed 9 bases, with 21 bases lying between them. Germline CDR1 and CDR2: SGHDN and FVKESK. The CDR3 has 18 amino acids. Written as DNA, the CDR3 is TGTGCCAGCAGCCAAGAGTCACGAGGACAGACTTTCCCTTCACCCCTCCACTTT. As protein: CASSQESRGQTFPSPLHF.

The V call is TRBV10-3, the J call TRBJ1-4, with 7 bases lining up with TRBD1. V lost 4 bases and J lost 3; bases outside the gene matches: 11. The CDR3 covers 17 residues. Germline assignment: CDR1 ENHRY and CDR2 SYGVKD. CDR3 DNA sequence: TGTGCCATCAGTGGTGGTGGGACAGCCAGTTCTAATGAAAAACTGTTTTTT. Translated, it gives CAISGGGTASSNEKLFF.